These 17 T cell receptor beta chains came from one sample sequenced in a study of PD-1 blockade in classical Hodgkin lymphoma. Using immunoSEQ multiplex PCR, the repertoire was profiled, and TCRdb retains in-frame clones only, with some absent. The table has 50,000 to 65,000 clones, under 95% seen once. Each and every patient relapsed after autologous stem cell transplantation, and patients got differing brentuximab vedotin exposure. The sample was peripheral blood mononuclear cells (PBMCs), taken before the second cycle of nivolumab. The receptors shown here come from a human donor with classical Hodgkin lymphoma.

The genes are TRBV9 and TRBJ2-7; a possible D gene is TRBD2 (5 bases). The germline gives CDR1 SGDLS, CDR2 YYNGEE. The CDR3 runs to 14 residues. V lost 4 bases, J lost 5 bases, and 16 bases lay in between. The CDR3 spells CASSPGIAGHEQYF. CDR3 coding DNA: TGTGCCAGCAGCCCCGGGATAGCTGGACACGAGCAGTACTTC.

The chain recombines TRBV2 with TRBJ1-1, with D unresolved. The V gene's germline CDR1 is SNHLY and CDR2 FYNNEI. This CDR3 spans 13 amino acids. The V and J ends lost 6 bases and 3 bases respectively, with 11 bases between them. The CDR3 here is CASRDQGYTEAFF. For the CDR3, the DNA is TGTGCCAGCAGGGACCAAGGTTACACTGAAGCTTTCTTT.

The J gene is TRBJ2-1, the V gene TRBV4-2; TRBD2 aligns across 7 bases. With 0 bases clipped from V and 10 bases from J, the junction kept 9 bases outside the gene matches. The CDR3 extends over 15 amino acids. CDR1 is LGHNA and CDR2 is YNFKEQ in the germline V gene. The CDR3 DNA sequence: TGTGCCAGCAGCCAAGATAACGCCGGAGCGGGAGAGCAGTTCTTC. It specifies CASSQDNAGAGEQFF.

The CDR3 sequence is CASSSLFRGSIQYF. The CDR3 DNA sequence: TGTGCCAGCAGTTCTCTCTTTAGGGGGAGCATTCAGTACTTC. The chain recombines TRBV6-5 with TRBJ2-4, with D possibly being TRBD1 (6 bases). The V and J ends lost 4 bases and 9 bases respectively, with 16 bases between them. Germline CDR1 is MNHEY and CDR2 is SVGAGI. The CDR3 is made up of 14 amino acids.

The J gene is TRBJ1-2, the V gene TRBV6-4, with D uncertain. The germline V gene has CDR1 MRHNA and CDR2 SNTAGT. The ends were cut back, 6 bases at V and 0 bases at J, with 11 bases in the middle. The CDR3 extends over 14 amino acids. CDR3 residues: CASREHGTNYGYTF. The CDR3, as DNA: TGTGCCAGCAGGGAACACGGAACTAACTATGGCTACACCTTC.

V is TRBV7-9 and J is TRBJ1-1, with a weak D call TRBD1 (6 bases). Germline-derived CDR1 and CDR2 are SEHNR and FQNEAQ (reference sequence). V lost 3 bases and J 13 bases, leaving 21 bases between the germline ends. The length of the CDR3 is 14 residues. CDR3 bases: TGTGCCAGCAGCTTCGACAGGCCTAAGACCGACGGTTTCTTT. Its translation: CASSFDRPKTDGFF. The full variable domain, its missing parts supplied by reference TRBV7-9 and TRBJ1-1, is DTGVSQNPRHKITKRGQNVTFRCDPISEHNRLYWYRQTLGQGPEFLTYFQNEAQLEKSRLLSDRFSAERPKGSFSTLEIQRTEQGDSAMYLCASSFDRPKTDGFFGQGTRLTVV.

V gene TRBV16 combines with J gene TRBJ1-1; D gene uncertain. The CDR3 contains 13 residues. Germline V gene sequence: CDR1 KGHSY, CDR2 FQNENV. The V and J ends lost 4 bases and 1 base respectively, with 7 bases between them. CDR3 sequence (DNA): TGTGCCAGCAGCCGGGTCCAGAACACTGAAGCTTTCTTT. This codes for CASSRVQNTEAFF.

V and J are TRBV9 and TRBJ2-3; D uncertain. The CDR3 is 12 amino acids. V lost 4 bases, J lost 5 bases, and 8 bases lay in between. The V gene's germline CDR1 is SGDLS and CDR2 YYNGEE. The CDR3 nucleotides read TGTGCCAGCAGCCCCATGGAAGATACGCAGTATTTT. Translation: CASSPMEDTQYF.

The V gene is TRBV7-3, the J gene TRBJ2-1, with 14 nucleotides matching TRBD2. The CDR3 is 18 amino acids. Germline CDR1 SGHTA, CDR2 FQGTGA. Germline trimming cut 5 bases from V and 0 bases from J; bases unmatched to any gene: 6. The CDR3 loop is CASSRTSGRRSSYNEQFF. The CDR3 nucleotides read TGTGCCAGCAGCCGGACTAGCGGGAGGAGGAGCTCCTACAATGAGCAGTTCTTC.

The CDR3 protein is CASSQDLGLTQETQYF. CDR3 nucleotides: TGTGCCAGCAGCCAAGATCTGGGGTTGACCCAAGAGACCCAGTACTTC. The chain joins TRBV14 to TRBJ2-5; unclear D gene. Germline loops: CDR1 SGHDN, CDR2 FVKESK. CDR3 length equals 16 residues. The V and J ends lost 0 bases and 1 base respectively, with 12 bases between them.

V usage is TRBV4-3 and J usage is TRBJ1-1, with D tentatively TRBD1 (5 bases). Trimming removed 5 bases at V and 1 base at J, with 8 bases between. Germline V gives CDR1 LGHNA, CDR2 YSLEER. The CDR3 totals 13 residues. The CDR3 reads CASSYQGNTEAFF. The CDR3, as DNA: TGCGCCAGCAGCTACCAGGGGAACACTGAAGCTTTCTTT.

The chain recombines TRBV29-1 with TRBJ1-4; 9 nucleotides line up with TRBD1. This CDR3 is 15 amino acids long. J lost 4 bases, V lost 1 base, and 4 bases had no gene match. Germline assignment: CDR1 SQVTM and CDR2 ANQGSEA. CDR3 nucleotide sequence: TGCAGCGTTGAAGTGGGGACAGGGATTAATGAAAAACTGTTTTTT. Protein: CSVEVGTGINEKLFF. The complete variable domain, with remaining parts taken from reference TRBV29-1 and TRBJ1-4, reads SAVISQKPSRDICQRGTSLTIQCQVDSQVTMMFWYRQQPGQSLTLIATANQGSEATYESGFVIDKFPISRPNLTFSTLTVSNMSPEDSSIYLCSVEVGTGINEKLFFGSGTQLSVL.

The V gene is TRBV13, the J gene TRBJ2-3; D might be TRBD1 or TRBD2, each matching 5 bases. The V and J ends lost 5 bases and 5 bases respectively, with 11 bases between them. Germline CDR1 and CDR2: PRHDT and FYEKMQ (reference sequence). The CDR3 has 13 residues. In nucleotides, the CDR3 is TGTGCCAGCAGCCGGGACGCCGGAGATACGCAGTATTTT. Its protein is CASSRDAGDTQYF.

The gene calls are TRBV27 and TRBJ2-2, with D tentatively TRBD1 or TRBD2 (5 bases each). The germline V and J ends were trimmed by 8 bases and 5 bases, with 12 bases remaining between them. The germline CDR1 and CDR2 sequences are MNHEY and SMNVEV (reference sequence). This CDR3 has 13 amino acids. CDR3 loop: CASGTLGTGELFF. The DNA of the CDR3 is TGTGCCAGCGGGACCCTAGGGACCGGGGAGCTGTTTTTT.

The chain links TRBV5-6 to TRBJ2-7; D is uncertain. Trimming removed 0 bases at V and 3 bases at J, with 7 bases between. In germline, CDR1 is SGHDT, CDR2 YYEEEE. The CDR3 has 13 residues. The CDR3 region has the DNA TGTGCCAGCAGCTTGGTCGGATACTACGAGCAGTACTTC. It codes for CASSLVGYYEQYF.

This chain links TRBV5-1 with TRBJ1-6; 7 bases align to TRBD1. Germline assignment: CDR1 SGHRS and CDR2 YFSETQ. V lost 0 bases, J lost 4 bases, and 7 bases stayed unmatched. The CDR3 is 17 residues long. CDR3 DNA: TGCGCCAGCAGCTTGGCGACAGGGTTCGTTTATAATTCACCCCTCCACTTT. As protein: CASSLATGFVYNSPLHF.

This clone has just one count. This chain uses TRBV6-5 with TRBJ2-2, with D tentatively TRBD1 (5 bases). CDR3 size: 15 residues. V was shortened by 2 bases and J by 0 bases, with 7 bases between the two germline ends. Germline CDR1 MNHEY, CDR2 SVGAGI. The CDR3 reads CASSYRGSNTGELFF. The CDR3 DNA reads TGTGCCAGCAGTTACAGGGGCTCGAACACCGGGGAGCTGTTTTTT.